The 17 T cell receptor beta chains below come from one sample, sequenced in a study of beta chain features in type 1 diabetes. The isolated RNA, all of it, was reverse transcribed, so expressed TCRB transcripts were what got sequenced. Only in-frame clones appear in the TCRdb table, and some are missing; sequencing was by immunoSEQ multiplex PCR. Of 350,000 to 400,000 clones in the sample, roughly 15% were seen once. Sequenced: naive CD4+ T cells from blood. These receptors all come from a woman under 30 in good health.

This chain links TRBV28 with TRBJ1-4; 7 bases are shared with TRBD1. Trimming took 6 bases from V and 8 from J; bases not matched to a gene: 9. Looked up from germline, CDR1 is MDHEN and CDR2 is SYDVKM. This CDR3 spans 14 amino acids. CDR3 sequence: CASSRMTGYEKLFF. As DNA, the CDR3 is TGTGCCAGCAGCCGTATGACAGGGTACGAAAAACTGTTTTTT.

The CDR3 reads CSVEWLRAGAPDTQYF. The CDR3 nucleotides are TGCAGCGTTGAATGGTTAAGAGCGGGAGCCCCAGATACGCAGTATTTT. The chain carries TRBV29-1 and TRBJ2-3, with 8 bases that match TRBD2. V trimming: 2 bases; J trimming: 4 bases; junction bases outside the gene matches: 11. Germline lookup yields CDR1 SQVTM and CDR2 ANQGSEA. The CDR3 contains 16 residues.

CDR3 sequence (DNA): TGTGCCAGCAGCCAAGATCTTCAGGGGACAGGGCGGAGGGACACTGAAGCTTTCTTT. It yields the protein CASSQDLQGTGRRDTEAFF. The V and J genes are TRBV14 and TRBJ1-1; TRBD1 agrees at 9 bases. CDR1 is SGHDN, CDR2 FVKESK, per germline. This CDR3 spans 19 amino acids. With V trimmed by 0 bases and J by 3 bases, 14 bases remained unmatched.

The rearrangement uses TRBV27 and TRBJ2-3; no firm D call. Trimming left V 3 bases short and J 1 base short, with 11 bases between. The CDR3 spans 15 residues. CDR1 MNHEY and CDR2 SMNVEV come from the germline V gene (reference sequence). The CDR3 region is CASSFYGGGTDTQYF. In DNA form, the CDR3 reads TGTGCCAGCAGTTTCTACGGTGGTGGCACAGATACGCAGTATTTT.

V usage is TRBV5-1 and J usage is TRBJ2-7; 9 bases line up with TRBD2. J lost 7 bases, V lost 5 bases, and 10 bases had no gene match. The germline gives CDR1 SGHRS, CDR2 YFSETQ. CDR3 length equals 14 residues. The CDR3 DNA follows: TGCGCCAGCAGAATGGTAGCGGGAGCAGGGGAGCAGTACTTC. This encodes CASRMVAGAGEQYF.

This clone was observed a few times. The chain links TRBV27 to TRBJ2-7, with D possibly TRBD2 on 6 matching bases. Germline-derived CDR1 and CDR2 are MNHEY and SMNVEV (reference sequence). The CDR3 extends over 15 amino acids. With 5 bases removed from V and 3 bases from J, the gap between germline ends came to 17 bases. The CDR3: CASSLQGLASYEQYF. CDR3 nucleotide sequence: TGTGCCAGCAGTCTCCAGGGTCTAGCGAGCTACGAGCAGTACTTC.

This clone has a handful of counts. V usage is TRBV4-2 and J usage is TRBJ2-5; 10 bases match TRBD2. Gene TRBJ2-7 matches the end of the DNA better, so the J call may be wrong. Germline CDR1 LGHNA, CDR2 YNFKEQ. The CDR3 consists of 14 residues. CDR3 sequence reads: CASSQRTSGAEQYF. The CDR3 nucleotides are TGTGCCAGCAGCCAAAGGACTAGCGGAGCCGAGCAGTACTTC.

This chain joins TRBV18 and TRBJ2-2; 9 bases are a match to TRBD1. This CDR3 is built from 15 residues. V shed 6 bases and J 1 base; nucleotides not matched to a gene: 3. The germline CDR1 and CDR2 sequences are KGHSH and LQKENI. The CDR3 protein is CASSSDRGNTGELFF. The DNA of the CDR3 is TGTGCCAGCTCTTCGGACAGGGGGAACACCGGGGAGCTGTTTTTT.

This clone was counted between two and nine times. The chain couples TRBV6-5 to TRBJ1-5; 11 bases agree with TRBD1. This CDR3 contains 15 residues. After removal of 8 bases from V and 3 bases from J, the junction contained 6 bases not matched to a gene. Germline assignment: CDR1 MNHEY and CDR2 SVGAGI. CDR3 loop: CASATGQGVNQPQHF. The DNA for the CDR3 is TGTGCCAGCGCCACGGGACAGGGGGTCAATCAGCCCCAGCATTTT.

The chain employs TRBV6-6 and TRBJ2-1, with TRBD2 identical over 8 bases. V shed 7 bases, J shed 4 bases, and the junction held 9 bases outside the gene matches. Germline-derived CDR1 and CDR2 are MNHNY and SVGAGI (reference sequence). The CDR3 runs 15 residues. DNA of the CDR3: TGTGCCAGCACTCCCAGCGGGAGAGTATACAATGAGCAGTTCTTC. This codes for CASTPSGRVYNEQFF.

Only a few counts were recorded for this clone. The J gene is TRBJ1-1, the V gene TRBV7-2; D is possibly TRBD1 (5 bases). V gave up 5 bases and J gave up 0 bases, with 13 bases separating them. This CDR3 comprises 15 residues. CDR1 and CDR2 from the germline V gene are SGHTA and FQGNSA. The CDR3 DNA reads TGTGCCAGCAGCCAAGGCGCGGGGGTGAACACTGAAGCTTTCTTT. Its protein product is CASSQGAGVNTEAFF.

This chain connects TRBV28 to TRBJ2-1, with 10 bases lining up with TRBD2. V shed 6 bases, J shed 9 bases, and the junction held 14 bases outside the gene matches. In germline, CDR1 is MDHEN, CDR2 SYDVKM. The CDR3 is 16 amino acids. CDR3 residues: CASSRSSGRGFSEQFF. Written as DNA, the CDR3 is TGTGCCAGCAGCCGCTCTAGCGGGAGAGGCTTTAGTGAGCAGTTCTTC.

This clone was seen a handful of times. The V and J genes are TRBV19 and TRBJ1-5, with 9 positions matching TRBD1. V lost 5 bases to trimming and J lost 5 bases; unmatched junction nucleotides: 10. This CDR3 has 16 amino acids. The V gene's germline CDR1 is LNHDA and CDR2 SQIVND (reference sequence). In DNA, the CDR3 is TGTGCCAGTAGTGCCGACGGTGGGACAGGGTATCAGCCCCAGCATTTT. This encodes CASSADGGTGYQPQHF.

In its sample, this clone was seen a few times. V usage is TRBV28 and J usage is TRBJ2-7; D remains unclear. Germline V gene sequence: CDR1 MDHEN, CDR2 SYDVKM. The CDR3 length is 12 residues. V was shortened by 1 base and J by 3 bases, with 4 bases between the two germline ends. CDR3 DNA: TGTGCCAGCAGTTTATTCGGCTACGAGCAGTACTTC. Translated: CASSLFGYEQYF.

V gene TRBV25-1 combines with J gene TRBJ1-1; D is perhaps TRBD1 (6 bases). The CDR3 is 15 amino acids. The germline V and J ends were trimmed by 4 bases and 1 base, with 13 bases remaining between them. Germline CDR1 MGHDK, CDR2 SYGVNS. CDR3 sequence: CASSVGQPQNTEAFF. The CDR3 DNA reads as TGTGCCAGCAGTGTCGGACAGCCCCAGAACACTGAAGCTTTCTTT.

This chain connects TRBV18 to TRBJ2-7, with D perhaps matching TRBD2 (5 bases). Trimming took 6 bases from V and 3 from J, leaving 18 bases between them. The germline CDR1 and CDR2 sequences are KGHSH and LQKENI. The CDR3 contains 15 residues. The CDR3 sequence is CASSRERTPYYEQYF. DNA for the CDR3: TGTGCCAGCTCGCGAGAACGGACTCCGTACTACGAGCAGTACTTC.

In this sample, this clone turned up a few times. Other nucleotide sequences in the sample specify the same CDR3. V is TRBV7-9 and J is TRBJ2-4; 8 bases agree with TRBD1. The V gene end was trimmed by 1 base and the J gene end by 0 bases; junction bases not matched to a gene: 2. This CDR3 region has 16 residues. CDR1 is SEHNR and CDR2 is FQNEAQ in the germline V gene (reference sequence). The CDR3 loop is CASSLGQGLAKNIQYF. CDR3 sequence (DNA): TGTGCCAGCAGCTTAGGACAGGGGTTAGCCAAAAACATTCAGTACTTC.